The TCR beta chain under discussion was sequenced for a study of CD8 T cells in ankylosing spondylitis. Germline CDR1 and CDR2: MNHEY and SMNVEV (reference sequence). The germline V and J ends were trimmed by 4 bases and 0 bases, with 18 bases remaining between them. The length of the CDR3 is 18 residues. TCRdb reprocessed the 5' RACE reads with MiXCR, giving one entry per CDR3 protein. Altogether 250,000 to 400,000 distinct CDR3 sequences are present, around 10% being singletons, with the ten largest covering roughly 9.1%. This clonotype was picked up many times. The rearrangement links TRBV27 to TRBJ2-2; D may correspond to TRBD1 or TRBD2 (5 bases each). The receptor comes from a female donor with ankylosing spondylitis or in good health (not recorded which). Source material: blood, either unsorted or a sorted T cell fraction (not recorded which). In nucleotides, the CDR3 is TGTGCCAGCAGTTCCCATCCCCCGAGGGGTTCGAACACCGGGGAGCTGTTTTTT. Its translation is CASSSHPPRGSNTGELFF.